This T cell receptor (beta chain) was sequenced for a study of tumor and adjacent non-tumor tissue in lung cancer. Study-wide points: Higher tumor TCR diversity was associated with shorter survival. Tumor repertoires had a smaller top 100 clone share than normal lung.

This sample's RNA came from whole unsorted tissue. Distant lung tissue was collected more than 3 cm away from the tumor edge. As for this clonotype: Its antigen is not identified.

Three rounds of nested PCR, following a modified ARM-PCR protocol, produced the TCRbeta library. TCRdb ran MiXCR on the multiplex PCR reads and lists one entry per CDR3 protein. In the table there are 85,000 or so distinct CDR3 sequences, approximately 73% of which are singletons. Per the germline V gene, CDR1 is MNHNY and CDR2 is SVGAGI (reference sequence). The CDR3 extends over 14 amino acids. V lost 11 bases and J 11 bases, leaving 26 bases between the germline ends. Sequenced input: distant non-tumor lung tissue. The clonotype originates from a woman aged 45 to 65 with non-small cell lung cancer. The chain couples TRBV6-6 to TRBJ2-3; maybe TRBD1 (5 bases). CDR3 protein: CAGIEDSTTDVQYF. The DNA of the CDR3 is TGTGCCGGCATCGAAGACAGTACCACAGATGTGCAGTATTTT.